This passage covers 22 T cell receptor beta chains from one sample sequenced in a study of breast tumors, draining lymph nodes, adjacent tissues. Via MiXCR, TCRdb re-called the multiplex PCR reads, giving one row per CDR3 protein. The sample shows about 66,000 distinct CDR3 sequences, roughly 44% of them seen only once. The sample taken for sequencing was breast tumor tissue. The receptors here all came from a female donor with breast cancer. Some clones in this sample may be carry-over from other donors' samples.

This clonotype was recorded at least ten times. The chain uses TRBV10-3 and TRBJ2-7; possibly TRBD1 or TRBD2 for D (7 bases each). Per the germline V gene, CDR1 is ENHRY and CDR2 is SYGVKD. Trimming stripped 5 bases from V and 5 bases from J, with 16 bases between. The CDR3 has 14 residues. CDR3 residues: CAISPRQGGDEQYF. CDR3 DNA: TGTGCCATCAGTCCTCGACAGGGAGGGGACGAGCAGTACTTC.

This clonotype has a handful of counts. The rearrangement joins TRBV29-1 to TRBJ2-3; D not certain. Trimming cost V 7 bases and J 11 bases, with 7 bases left between them. Germline assignment: CDR1 SQVTM and CDR2 ANQGSEA. This CDR3 contains 8 residues. CDR3 DNA sequence: TGCAGCGCCCGAGGGCAGTATTTT. Its protein is CSARGQYF.

The rearrangement joins TRBV20-1 to TRBJ2-5, with TRBD2 identical over 7 bases. Trimming cost V 8 bases and J 4 bases; bases outside gene matches: 4. There are 11 residues in the CDR3. Per the germline V gene, CDR1 is DFQATT and CDR2 is SNEGSKA (reference sequence). The CDR3 DNA reads TGCAGTACTGTAGCGGGAGAGACCCAGTACTTC. It codes for CSTVAGETQYF.

This clonotype was recorded many times. The chain has TRBV11-2 and TRBJ2-5, with a possible D match to TRBD2 (7 bases). Between the trimmed V and J ends, which lost 2 bases and 4 bases, there was a span of 14 bases. Germline lookup yields CDR1 SGHAT and CDR2 FQNNGV. The CDR3 extends over 15 amino acids. The CDR3, as DNA: TGTGCCAGCAGCTTAAACAGGGCTAGCGGAGAGACCCAGTACTTC. Protein product: CASSLNRASGETQYF.

The chain employs TRBV24-1 and TRBJ1-2; maybe TRBD1 (6 bases). The ends were cut back, 3 bases at V and 6 bases at J, with 19 bases in the middle. Germline V CDR1 and CDR2: KGHDR, SFDVKD. There are 16 residues in the CDR3. CDR3 sequence reads: CATSDETRGGKNGYTF. CDR3 DNA: TGTGCCACCAGTGATGAAACCAGGGGAGGGAAGAATGGCTACACCTTC.

The rearrangement uses TRBV5-1 and TRBJ1-2, with 8 positions matching TRBD1. V dropped 4 bases and J dropped 2; count of bases not matched to a gene: 10. CDR3 size: 16 residues. Per the germline V gene, CDR1 is SGHRS and CDR2 is YFSETQ. As DNA, the CDR3 is TGCGCCAGCAGCCCCGTTAGGACAGGGTTCAACTATGGCTACACCTTC. Its protein is CASSPVRTGFNYGYTF. The whole variable domain, remainder taken from reference TRBV5-1 and TRBJ1-2, is KAGVTQTPRYLIKTRGQQVTLSCSPISGHRSVSWYQQTPGQGLQFLFEYFSETQRNKGNFPGRFSGRQFSNSRSEMNVSTLELGDSALYLCASSPVRTGFNYGYTFGSGTRLTVV.

The chain recombines TRBV20-1 with TRBJ1-2; D is unclear. Germline V gene lookup returns CDR1 DFQATT and CDR2 SNEGSKA (reference sequence). Between the trimmed V and J ends, which lost 2 bases and 8 bases, there was a span of 9 bases. CDR3 size: 11 residues. CDR3 sequence reads: CSARWLEGYTF. CDR3 DNA sequence: TGCAGTGCTAGATGGTTAGAGGGCTACACCTTC.

The chain employs TRBV18 and TRBJ1-2; possible D gene TRBD1, 5 bases. Per germline, CDR1 KGHSH and CDR2 LQKENI. V was trimmed by 2 bases and J by 5 bases, leaving 21 bases between them. The CDR3 is 17 amino acids. The CDR3 sequence: CASSPGGARDGRYGYTF. As DNA, the CDR3 is TGTGCCAGCTCACCAGGGGGAGCCCGGGACGGTCGATATGGCTACACCTTC.

This rearrangement joins TRBV2 to TRBJ2-5, with a possible D match to TRBD2 (6 bases). The CDR3 runs 15 residues. Trimming removed 0 bases from V and 8 bases from J, with 16 bases in between. CDR1 SNHLY and CDR2 FYNNEI come from the germline V gene. CDR3 protein: CASSEANGDGTTQYF. The DNA for the CDR3 is TGTGCCAGCAGTGAAGCAAACGGGGATGGGACTACCCAGTACTTC.

About this clonotype itself: This clone may be a read error of a much larger clone one base away. The genes are TRBV3-1 and TRBJ1-2; 7 bases are a match to TRBD1. This CDR3 contains 14 residues. Trimming cost V 0 bases and J 4 bases; bases outside gene matches: 2. Germline V gene lookup returns CDR1 LGHDT and CDR2 YNNKEL (reference sequence). Here the CDR3 DNA reads TGTGCCAGCAGCCAAGACAGGGGGGTCTATGGCTACACCTTC. It codes for CASSQDRGVYGYTF.

This clonotype occurred a few times. A much larger clone lies one base from this, so it may be a read error. The chain has TRBV11-3 and TRBJ2-7; D unresolved. This CDR3 has 13 amino acids. Trimming stripped 5 bases from V and 6 bases from J, with 14 bases between. Germline CDR1 and CDR2: SGHNT and YENEEA. The DNA of the CDR3 is TGTGCCAGCAGCCCCAAACACGTCTCCGAGCAGTACTTC. Its translation is CASSPKHVSEQYF.

Ten or more counts support this clonotype. This rearrangement joins TRBV7-8 to TRBJ2-7, with D possibly TRBD2 on 6 matching bases. V was cut by 1 base and J by 12 bases, with 13 bases left in between. The CDR3 loop spans 12 amino acids. Germline assignment: CDR1 SGHVS and CDR2 FQNEAQ. Written as DNA, the CDR3 is TGTGCCAGCAGCTTAGGGGCGGGGACGTGGTACTTC. Translated: CASSLGAGTWYF.

This clonotype was observed at least ten times. The gene calls are TRBV29-1 and TRBJ1-2; no clear D. The CDR3 has 13 residues. Germline V lookup: CDR1 SQVTM, CDR2 ANQGSEA. The V gene lost 4 bases and the J gene lost 5 bases, with 14 bases spanning the gap. This CDR3 is CSVVTDTLYGYTF. DNA of the CDR3: TGCAGCGTTGTAACTGACACTTTGTATGGCTACACCTTC.

This clonotype was observed at least ten times. The V and J genes are TRBV11-2 and TRBJ2-1; 10 positions match TRBD2. The length of the CDR3 is 18 residues. CDR1 SGHAT and CDR2 FQNNGV come from the germline V gene. J was trimmed by 0 bases and V by 8 bases; bases with no gene match: 13. The CDR3 DNA is TGTGCCAGCTGTCCTCTAGCGGGGGTGGTCGGCTCCTACAATGAGCAGTTCTTC. Translated, it gives CASCPLAGVVGSYNEQFF.

This clonotype was observed many times. J is TRBJ2-3 and V is TRBV19; maybe TRBD2 (5 bases). With 5 bases removed from V and 0 bases from J, the gap between germline ends came to 15 bases. Germline-derived CDR1 and CDR2 are LNHDA and SQIVND (reference sequence). The CDR3 runs to 16 residues. The chain's CDR3 is CASSPSPRGSTDTQYF. CDR3 bases: TGTGCCAGTAGTCCCTCTCCCCGGGGAAGCACAGATACGCAGTATTTT.

V usage is TRBV7-3 and J usage is TRBJ2-3; possible D gene TRBD1, 6 bases. The CDR3 is made up of 15 amino acids. V dropped 0 bases and J dropped 2 bases, with 9 bases sitting between them. Germline V gives CDR1 SGHTA, CDR2 FQGTGA. CDR3 DNA sequence: TGTGCCAGCAGCTTAACGGGGGCCCACACAGATACGCAGTATTTT. Its translation is CASSLTGAHTDTQYF.

The chain employs TRBV14 and TRBJ1-2; D is unclear. The V end was cut by 1 base, the J end by 4 bases, with 10 bases between. Per germline, CDR1 SGHDN and CDR2 FVKESK. The CDR3 length is 14 residues. CDR3 sequence: CASSQAEKGYGYTF. In DNA, the CDR3 is TGTGCCAGCAGCCAAGCAGAGAAAGGCTATGGCTACACCTTC.

The chain joins TRBV20-1 to TRBJ2-1, with 7 bases lining up with TRBD2. Trimming at V came to 0 bases and at J to 4 bases, leaving 6 bases not matched to a gene. The CDR3 totals 15 residues. Germline CDR1 and CDR2: DFQATT and SNEGSKA (reference sequence). CDR3 amino acids: CSARDRGRTYNEQFF. The CDR3 DNA reads TGCAGTGCTAGAGATCGCGGGAGAACTTACAATGAGCAGTTCTTC.

The V and J genes are TRBV5-1 and TRBJ2-3, with D unresolved. CDR3 size: 14 residues. CDR1 and CDR2 (germline): SGHRS, YFSETQ. Deletions cut 3 bases from V and 1 base from J, with 9 bases between. CDR3 sequence reads: CASSSATGTDTQYF. In DNA, the CDR3 is TGCGCCAGCAGCTCGGCCACTGGCACAGATACGCAGTATTTT.

Many counts were recorded for this clonotype. The rearrangement links TRBV7-9 to TRBJ2-5; no clear D. Germline lookup yields CDR1 SEHNR and CDR2 FQNEAQ (reference sequence). The length of the CDR3 is 11 residues. V was cut by 4 bases and J by 0 bases, with 0 bases left in between. Written as DNA, the CDR3 is TGTGCCAGCAGCTACCAAGAGACCCAGTACTTC. This encodes CASSYQETQYF.

The genes are TRBV5-8 and TRBJ2-7; D call uncertain. This CDR3 has 12 residues. In germline, CDR1 is SGHTS, CDR2 YDEGEE. V lost 10 bases, J lost 4 bases, and 15 bases lay in between. The CDR3 is CACGLRLYEQYF. CDR3 nucleotides: TGTGCCTGCGGCCTCCGACTGTACGAGCAGTACTTC.

This clonotype came up once. The chain carries TRBV29-1 and TRBJ2-1; 7 bases fit TRBD2. CDR1 and CDR2 from the germline V gene are SQVTM and ANQGSEA. The CDR3 runs to 14 residues. After removal of 3 bases from V and 4 bases from J, the junction contained 6 bases not matched to a gene. The CDR3 spells CSVDLSGYYNEQFF. For the CDR3, the DNA is TGCAGCGTTGATCTTAGCGGGTATTACAATGAGCAGTTCTTC.